These T cell receptor beta chains were read from a single sample in a study of T cell changes during pregnancy in multiple sclerosis. The assay was immunoSEQ multiplex PCR, and TCRdb's table has in-frame clones only and misses some. The sample has roughly 60,000 clones; 96% are singletons. This specimen consisted of CD8+ T cells from peripheral blood mononuclear cells, obtained after pregnancy. The receptors were gathered from a female donor with multiple sclerosis, enrolled in a pregnancy study. Each CDR3 is given with its conserved first and last residue. Fields, in order: J gene, V gene, D gene, clone size, CDR3 DNA, CDR3 protein. A D gene is named only where the DNA matches it firmly. Not all rows give a size; the values are once, few, many and, for expanded clones, a class.

TRBJ2-7,TRBV27,-,-,TGTGCCAGCAGTGACACCTACGAGCAGTACTTC,CASSDTYEQYF
TRBJ1-2,TRBV9,-,-,TGTGCCAGCAGCCGTACAGGTGACGATAACTATGGCTACACCTTC,CASSRTGDDNYGYTF
TRBJ2-3,TRBV5-1,-,-,TGCGCCAGCAGCTTGTTCTCGCGGGATAGCACAGATACGCAGTATTTT,CASSLFSRDSTDTQYF
TRBJ2-4,TRBV4-3,-,-,TGCGCCAGCAGCCAACAACGGAAAAACATTCAGTACTTC,CASSQQRKNIQYF
TRBJ1-2,TRBV5-4,TRBD1,-,TGTGCCAGCAGCTTGGACGAGGGGGCGGTTGGCTACACCTTC,CASSLDEGAVGYTF
TRBJ2-3,TRBV6-5,-,-,TGTGCCAGCAGTTACGGGGCGGGCACAGATACGCAGTATTTT,CASSYGAGTDTQYF
TRBJ2-1,TRBV2,-,-,TGTGCCAGCAGTATTACTAGTTCGAGTGAGCAGTTCTTC,CASSITSSSEQFF
TRBJ2-2,TRBV7-9,TRBD2,-,TGTGCCAGCAGCTTAGAAGCGGGAGGGGCCGGGGAGCTGTTTTTT,CASSLEAGGAGELFF
TRBJ2-5,TRBV6-6,-,once,TGTGCCAGCAGTTACTCGGGAGACCAGTACTTC,CASSYSGDQYF
TRBJ2-1,TRBV27,TRBD2,once,TGTGCCAGCAGTTTATGGACTAGCGGGAGTAGTGAGCAGTTCTTC,CASSLWTSGSSEQFF
TRBJ1-2,TRBV9,-,-,TGTGCCAGCAGCGTAGGGCAGTTCGGCTACACCTTC,CASSVGQFGYTF
TRBJ2-1,TRBV2,TRBD1,-,TGTGCCAGCAGTGAGGGACAGGGGGCGTGGAGTGAGCAGTTCTTC,CASSEGQGAWSEQFF
TRBJ2-7,TRBV5-4,TRBD1,-,TGTGCCAGCAGCTTGTCCAGGGGGTCCTACGAGCAGTACTTC,CASSLSRGSYEQYF
TRBJ2-1,TRBV27,-,-,TGTGCCAGCAGTTTATATGGGACTGACAATGAGCAGTTCTTC,CASSLYGTDNEQFF
TRBJ2-1,TRBV6-5,-,-,TGTGCCAGCAGTTACTCGACTGGTGAGCAGTTCTTC,CASSYSTGEQFF
TRBJ2-7,TRBV27,TRBD2,-,TGTGCCAGCAGTTTATGGGGCCTGAGCGGGGACTACGAGCAGTACTTC,CASSLWGLSGDYEQYF
TRBJ1-1,TRBV2,-,-,TGTGCCAGCGGGGCCCCGACAGGATACAAGGGAACTTTCTTT,CASGAPTGYKGTFF
TRBJ2-7,TRBV29-1,-,-,TGCAGCGTCACACCGGGACAAGCCTACGAGCAGTACTTC,CSVTPGQAYEQYF
TRBJ2-2,TRBV5-4,TRBD1,-,TGTGCCAGCAGCCAATTACTACAGGGGACCGGGGAGCTGTTTTTT,CASSQLLQGTGELFF
TRBJ2-1,TRBV9,TRBD1,-,TGTGCCAGCACCGGGGACAGGGGTAGAGATGAGCAGTTCTTC,CASTGDRGRDEQFF
TRBJ2-2,TRBV15,-,-,TGTGCCACCAGCAGAGGACTTACCGGGGAGCTGTTTTTT,CATSRGLTGELFF
TRBJ1-3,TRBV6-1,-,-,TGTGCCAGCAGCGCACAGAGTTTCTCTGGAAACACCATATATTTT,CASSAQSFSGNTIYF
TRBJ2-3,TRBV19,TRBD2,-,TGTGCCAGTAGTATATGGGAGGGGAGGGCCACAGATACGCAGTATTTT,CASSIWEGRATDTQYF
TRBJ1-5,TRBV15,-,-,TGTGCCACCAGCATTGGCAGGGGTATTTTCGGTTATAGCAATCAGCCCCAGCATTTT,CATSIGRGIFGYSNQPQHF
TRBJ1-2,TRBV19,TRBD1,-,TGTGCCAGTAGGCTGACAGGGGCAGACTATGGCTACACCTTC,CASRLTGADYGYTF
TRBJ2-7,TRBV4-1,TRBD1,-,TGCGCCAGCAGCCAAGAGGGACAGGGGAACGAGCAGTACTTC,CASSQEGQGNEQYF
TRBJ2-2,TRBV11-3,TRBD2,-,TGTGCCAGCAGCTCACGGACTAGCGGTACCGGGGAGCTGTTTTTT,CASSSRTSGTGELFF
TRBJ2-7,TRBV19,-,-,TGTGCCAGTAGTACCCCCCCCGGGTTCGAGCAGTACTTC,CASSTPPGFEQYF
TRBJ1-1,TRBV19,-,once,TGTGCCAGTAGTTTCAGGGGTTGGAACACTGAAGCTTTCTTT,CASSFRGWNTEAFF
TRBJ2-2,TRBV28,TRBD2,-,TGTGCCAGCAGTTCCGCGGGAGGAACGAACACCGGGGAGCTGTTTTTT,CASSSAGGTNTGELFF
TRBJ2-7,TRBV11-2,-,-,TGTGCCAGCAGCTTAAGCAAGCGGGCCCTCTCCTACGAGCAGTACTTC,CASSLSKRALSYEQYF
TRBJ2-1,TRBV27,-,-,TGTGCCAGCAGCCGAGCGGGCCGTGAGCAGTTCTTC,CASSRAGREQFF
TRBJ2-5,TRBV7-9,TRBD2,-,TGTGCCAGCAGGCCCGAGTGGGAGGGCCTCCAAGAGACCCAGTACTTC,CASRPEWEGLQETQYF
TRBJ1-5,TRBV7-9,TRBD1,-,TGTGCCAGCAGCTTATCACAACAGGGGGTACATCAGCCCCAGCATTTT,CASSLSQQGVHQPQHF
TRBJ1-4,TRBV29-1,TRBD1,-,TGCAGCGTTGCAGGGGGGACTAATGAAAAACTGTTTTTT,CSVAGGTNEKLFF
TRBJ2-2,TRBV29-1,-,-,TGCAGCGTTTACGACAGCTATAACACCGGGGAGCTGTTTTTT,CSVYDSYNTGELFF
TRBJ2-1,TRBV2,TRBD2,-,TGTGCCAGCAGGAGACTAGCGAATCTTTACAATGAGCAGTTCTTC,CASRRLANLYNEQFF
TRBJ2-7,TRBV27,TRBD2,once,TGTGCCAGCAGTCCCGGACTAGCCTCCTACGAGCAGTACTTC,CASSPGLASYEQYF
TRBJ2-7,TRBV27,-,-,TGTGCCAGCAGTTTATCGGTTGGGGGGGACAACGAGCAGTACTTC,CASSLSVGGDNEQYF
TRBJ2-1,TRBV7-3,TRBD2,-,TGTGCCAGCAGCTTGGTGGGAGGGCCACTCGATGAGCAGTTCTTC,CASSLVGGPLDEQFF
TRBJ1-2,TRBV6-5,-,-,TGTGCCAGCAGTTACTCGATAAGCGGGGGCGATGGCTACACCTTC,CASSYSISGGDGYTF
TRBJ2-3,TRBV28,-,-,TGTGCCAGCAGTTTAGTGGAGGGTGCAGATACGCAGTATTTT,CASSLVEGADTQYF
TRBJ1-2,TRBV6-6,-,once,TGTGCCAGCAATCCGCAGGGGAACTATGGCTACACCTTC,CASNPQGNYGYTF
TRBJ2-1,TRBV28,TRBD2,-,TGTGCCGTCACCGGCTGGGCTAGCGGGAGGGGGACTGAGCAGTTCTTC,CAVTGWASGRGTEQFF
TRBJ1-1,TRBV9,TRBD1,-,TGTGCCAGCACCCGGACAGGCCAATTGAACACTGAAGCTTTCTTT,CASTRTGQLNTEAFF
TRBJ2-1,TRBV19,-,-,TGTGCCAGTAACGAAGCGGCGAGCTCCTACAATGAGCAGTTCTTC,CASNEAASSYNEQFF
TRBJ2-1,TRBV4-3,TRBD2,-,TGCGCCAGCAGCCAAGGGACTAGCGGGACTTATGAGCAGTTCTTC,CASSQGTSGTYEQFF
TRBJ2-2,TRBV7-9,TRBD2,-,TGTGCCAGCAGCTCAATCGGGACTAGCGGGAGTACCGGGGAGCTGTTTTTT,CASSSIGTSGSTGELFF
TRBJ1-5,TRBV10-3,-,-,TGTGCCATCAGTGAGGTCCTCAATCAGCCCCAGCATTTT,CAISEVLNQPQHF
TRBJ2-7,TRBV6-5,-,-,TGTGCCAGCAGTTACTCAGAAGACTCCTTCTACGAGCAGTACTTC,CASSYSEDSFYEQYF
TRBJ2-7,TRBV5-6,TRBD2,-,TGTGCCAGCACCCCCCTCGGGGAGGGAGGCGAGCAGTACTTC,CASTPLGEGGEQYF
TRBJ1-5,TRBV27,TRBD1,-,TGTGCCAGCAGTTTGTACAGGGGAAATCAGCCCCAGCATTTT,CASSLYRGNQPQHF
TRBJ2-7,TRBV7-9,TRBD1,-,TGTGCCAGCAGCTCCAACTGGGGGACAGGGGGCTCCTACGAGCAGTACTTC,CASSSNWGTGGSYEQYF
TRBJ1-5,TRBV6-5,-,-,TGTGCCAGCAGTTACCGGGGAGGTGGTCAGCCCCAGCATTTT,CASSYRGGGQPQHF
TRBJ1-2,TRBV5-5,-,-,TGTGCCAGCAGCTTGTCCGGGGACAATAACTATGGCTACACCTTC,CASSLSGDNNYGYTF
TRBJ2-7,TRBV27,-,-,TGTGCCAGCAGTTCCCAGGGCCCCCCCTACGAGCAGTACTTC,CASSSQGPPYEQYF
TRBJ2-7,TRBV11-1,TRBD2,-,TGTGCCAGCAGCCAGAGTGAGCGGGATTTAGCCTACGAGCAGTACTTC,CASSQSERDLAYEQYF
TRBJ2-7,TRBV11-2,-,-,TGTGCCAGCAGCTTAGACGAAGGGGTCGAGCAGTACTTC,CASSLDEGVEQYF
TRBJ2-1,TRBV28,-,-,TGTGCCAGCAGTCGAACCTACCACAATGAGCAGTTCTTC,CASSRTYHNEQFF
TRBJ2-1,TRBV28,-,-,TGTGCCAGCAGTTTGGGCGGAGGCGGCAATGAGCAGTTCTTC,CASSLGGGGNEQFF